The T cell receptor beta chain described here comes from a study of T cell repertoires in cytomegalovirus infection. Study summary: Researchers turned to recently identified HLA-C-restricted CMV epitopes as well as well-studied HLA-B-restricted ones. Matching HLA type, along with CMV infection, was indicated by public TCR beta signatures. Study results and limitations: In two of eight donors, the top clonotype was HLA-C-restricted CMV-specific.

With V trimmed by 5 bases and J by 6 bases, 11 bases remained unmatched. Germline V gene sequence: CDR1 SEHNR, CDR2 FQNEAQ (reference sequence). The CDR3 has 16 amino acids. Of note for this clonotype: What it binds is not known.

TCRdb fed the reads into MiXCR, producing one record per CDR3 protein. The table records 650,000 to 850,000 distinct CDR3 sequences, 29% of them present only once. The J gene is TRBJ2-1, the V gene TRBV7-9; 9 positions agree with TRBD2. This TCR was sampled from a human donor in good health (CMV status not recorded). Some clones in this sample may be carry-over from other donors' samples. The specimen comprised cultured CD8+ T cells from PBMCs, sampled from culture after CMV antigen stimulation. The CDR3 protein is CASSPKGQRGVNEQFF. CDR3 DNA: TGTGCCAGCAGCCCAAAAGGCCAGCGGGGGGTCAATGAGCAGTTCTTC.